The present entry profiles one TCR beta chain with its context. Its antigen specificity is not known. Within one base of it there is no much larger clone, and no base qualities were kept. The sample originates from a study of OX40 agonist ivuxolimab in advanced cancers. With regard to the full study: Ivuxolimab was a fully human IgG2 agonistic monoclonal antibody targeting the costimulatory receptor OX40 (CD134). In the dose-escalation cohort, more than 80% of patients were male, and the mean age was roughly 56 years with a range of roughly 20 to 85. Partial responses occurred in three dose-escalation patients: two with cutaneous melanoma and one with hepatocellular carcinoma. Prior anti-PD-1, anti-PD-L1 or anti-CTLA-4 therapy was permitted, and approximately 42% of dose-escalation patients had received checkpoint inhibitors. Among the approximately 54 dose-escalation patients, about 19 had hepatocellular carcinoma, approximately 15 melanoma, 9 renal cell carcinoma and 9 head and neck cancer. Intravenous ivuxolimab was administered to patients every 2 weeks at six dose levels: 0.01, 0.1, 0.3, 1.5, 3 and 10 mg/kg. Peripheral TCRbeta sequencing was intended to test whether TCR sequence diversity was altered and clonal T-cell expansion was caused by ivuxolimab. The paper reports the monotherapy dose-escalation portion (N of about 51 patients) of the phase I ivuxolimab trial. What the work shows at the level of the full study, not this receptor alone: At doses from 0.1 to 3.0 mg/kg, clonal expansion was seen in both CD4+ and CD8+ blood T cells between baseline and week 6. After ivuxolimab, more expanded clones were found on average in CD8+ T cells than in CD4+ T cells. Low levels of normalized T-cell clonal expansion were also shown by some nonresponding patients. Antigen specificity was not determined for the clonally expanded peripheral T cells. In the 0.1-3.0 mg/kg groups, partial responders had among the lowest normalized peripheral clonal expansion, particularly in CD8+ T cells.

Patients with a history of autoimmune disease or receiving systemic immunosuppression were excluded from the trial. In every dose cohort, peripheral blood was drawn for TCR sequencing at baseline, cycle 4 day 1, and cycle 7 day 1. The samples were taken from a phase I, first-in-human, multicenter, open-label dose-escalation trial of ivuxolimab. Adults with locally advanced or metastatic melanoma, renal cell, hepatocellular, or head and neck squamous cell carcinoma were enrolled in the trial. CD4+ and CD8+ T cells were sorted separately from peripheral blood before TCR sequencing. Sequences SGHRS (CDR1) and YFSETQ (CDR2) are obtained from the germline V gene. Between the V and J ends, shortened by 0 bases and 15 bases respectively, the junction contains 16 bases. Its CDR3 holds 13 amino acids, cysteine through phenylalanine. CDR3 DNA is the only sequence kept; it has 39 bases, read in frame from the first base.

Genomic DNA was extracted from sorted cells for sequencing of the TCRbeta CDR3 region. The immunoSEQ Assay was used for sequencing of TCRbeta CDR3 regions. Entries here come from immuneACCESS through TCRdb and include only in-frame sequences with V and J called. Some clones fail to appear in such tables; in the studies checked, an unresolved V gene covers under half of the shortfall, and the cause of the remainder is unknown. This sample lists under 140,000 clones; more than 70% were detected once. Together, the top ten hold 0.27% of the sample. Material: CD4+ or CD8+ T cells sorted from blood, obtained in a trial of the OX40 agonist ivuxolimab. The chain is made from TRBV5-1 and TRBJ2-1, with the D gene not clear enough to name. This TCR derives from an adult with an advanced solid tumor such as melanoma, head and neck, liver or kidney cancer. The DNA sequence is given as TGCGCCAGCAGCTTGGAATTCCGGACCCCTTGGTTCTTC. Translated, it gives CASSLEFRTPWFF. The variable domain in full, with residues beyond the CDR3 obtained from the reference TRBV5-1 and TRBJ2-1 genes, is KAGVTQTPRYLIKTRGQQVTLSCSPISGHRSVSWYQQTPGQGLQFLFEYFSETQRNKGNFPGRFSGRQFSNSRSEMNVSTLELGDSALYLCASSLEFRTPWFFGPGTRLTVL.